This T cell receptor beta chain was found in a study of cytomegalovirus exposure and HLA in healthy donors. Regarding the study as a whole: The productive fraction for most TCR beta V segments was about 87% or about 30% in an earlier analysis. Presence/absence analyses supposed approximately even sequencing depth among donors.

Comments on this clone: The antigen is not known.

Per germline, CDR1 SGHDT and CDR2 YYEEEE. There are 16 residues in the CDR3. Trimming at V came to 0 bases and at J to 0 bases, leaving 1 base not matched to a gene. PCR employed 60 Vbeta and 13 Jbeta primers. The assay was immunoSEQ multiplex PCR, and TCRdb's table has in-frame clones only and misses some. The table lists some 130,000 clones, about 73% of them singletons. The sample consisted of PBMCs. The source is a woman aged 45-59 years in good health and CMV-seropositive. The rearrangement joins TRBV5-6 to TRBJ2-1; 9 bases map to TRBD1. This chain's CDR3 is CASSLGTGASYNEQFF. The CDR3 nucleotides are TGTGCCAGCAGCTTGGGGACAGGGGCCTCCTACAATGAGCAGTTCTTC.